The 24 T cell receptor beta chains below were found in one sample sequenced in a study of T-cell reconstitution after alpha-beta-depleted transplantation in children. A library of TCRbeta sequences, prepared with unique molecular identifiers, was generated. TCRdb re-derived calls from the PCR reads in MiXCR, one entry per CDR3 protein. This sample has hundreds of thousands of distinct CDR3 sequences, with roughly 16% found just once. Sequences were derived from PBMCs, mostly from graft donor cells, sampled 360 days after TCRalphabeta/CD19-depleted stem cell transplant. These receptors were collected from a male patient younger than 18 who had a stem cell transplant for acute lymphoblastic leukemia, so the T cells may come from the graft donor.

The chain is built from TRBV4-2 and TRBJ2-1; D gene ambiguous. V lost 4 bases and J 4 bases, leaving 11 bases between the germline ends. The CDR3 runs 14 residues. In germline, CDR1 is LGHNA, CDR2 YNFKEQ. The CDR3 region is CASSPGHGYNEQFF. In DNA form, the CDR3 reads TGTGCCAGCAGCCCTGGTCATGGGTACAATGAGCAGTTCTTC.

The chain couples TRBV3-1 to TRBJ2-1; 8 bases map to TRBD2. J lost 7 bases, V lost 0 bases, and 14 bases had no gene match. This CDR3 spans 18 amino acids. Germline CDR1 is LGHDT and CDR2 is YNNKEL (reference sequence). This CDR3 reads CASSQDLNLAGRRNEQFF. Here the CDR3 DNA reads TGTGCCAGCAGCCAAGATCTCAACCTAGCGGGCAGGAGGAATGAGCAGTTCTTC.

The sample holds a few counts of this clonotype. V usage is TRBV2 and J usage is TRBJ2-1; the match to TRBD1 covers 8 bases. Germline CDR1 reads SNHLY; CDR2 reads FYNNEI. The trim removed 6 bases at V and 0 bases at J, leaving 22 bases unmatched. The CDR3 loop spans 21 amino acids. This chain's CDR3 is CASRWGQDPPSGRSSYNEQFF. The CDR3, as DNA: TGTGCCAGCAGATGGGGACAGGACCCGCCTTCTGGCCGGAGCTCCTACAATGAGCAGTTCTTC.

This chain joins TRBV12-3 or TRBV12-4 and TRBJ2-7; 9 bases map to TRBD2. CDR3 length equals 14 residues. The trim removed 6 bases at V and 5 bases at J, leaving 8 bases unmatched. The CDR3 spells CASRVAGDGHEQYF. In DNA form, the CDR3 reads TGTGCCAGCAGGGTAGCGGGAGATGGCCACGAGCAGTACTTC.

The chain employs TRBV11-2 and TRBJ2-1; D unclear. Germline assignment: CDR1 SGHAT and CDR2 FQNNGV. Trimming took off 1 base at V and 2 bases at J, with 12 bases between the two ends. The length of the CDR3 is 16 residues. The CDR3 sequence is CASSLVPERPYNEQFF. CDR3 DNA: TGTGCCAGCAGCTTAGTTCCCGAGAGGCCCTACAATGAGCAGTTCTTC.

CDR3: CASSQGQEGETFAWAYEQYF. The CDR3 DNA follows: TGCGCCAGCAGCCAAGGTCAAGAAGGAGAGACATTTGCCTGGGCCTACGAGCAGTACTTC. The chain joins TRBV4-1 to TRBJ2-7; D ambiguous. The CDR3 covers 20 residues. V dropped 1 base and J dropped 2 bases, with 27 bases sitting between them. Germline CDR1 and CDR2: MGHRA and YSYEKL.

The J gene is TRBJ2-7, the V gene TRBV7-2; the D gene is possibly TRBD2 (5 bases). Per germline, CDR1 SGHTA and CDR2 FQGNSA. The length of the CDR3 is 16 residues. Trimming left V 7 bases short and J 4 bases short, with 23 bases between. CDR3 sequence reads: CASKMSGMNVVYEQYF. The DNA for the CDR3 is TGTGCCAGCAAGATGTCCGGGATGAACGTGGTTTACGAGCAGTACTTC.

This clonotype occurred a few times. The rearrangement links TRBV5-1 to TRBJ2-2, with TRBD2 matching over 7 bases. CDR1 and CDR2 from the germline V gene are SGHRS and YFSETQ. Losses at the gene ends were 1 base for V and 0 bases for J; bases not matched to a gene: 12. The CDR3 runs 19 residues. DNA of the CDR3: TGCGCCAGCAGCTTGTCTGGGCTAGCGGCCTTCGCGAACACCGGGGAGCTGTTTTTT. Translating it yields CASSLSGLAAFANTGELFF.

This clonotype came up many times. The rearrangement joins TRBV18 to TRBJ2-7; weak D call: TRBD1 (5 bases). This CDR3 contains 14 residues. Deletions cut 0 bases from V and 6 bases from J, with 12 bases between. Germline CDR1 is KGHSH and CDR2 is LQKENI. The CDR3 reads CASSPPGREFEQYF. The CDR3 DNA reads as TGTGCCAGCTCACCACCCGGCAGGGAATTCGAGCAGTACTTC.

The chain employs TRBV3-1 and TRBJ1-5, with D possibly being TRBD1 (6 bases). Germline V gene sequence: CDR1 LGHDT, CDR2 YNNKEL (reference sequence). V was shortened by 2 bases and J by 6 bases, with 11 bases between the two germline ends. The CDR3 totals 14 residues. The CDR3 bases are TGTGCCAGCAGCCAAATGACAGGACGTCAGCCCCAGCATTTT. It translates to CASSQMTGRQPQHF.

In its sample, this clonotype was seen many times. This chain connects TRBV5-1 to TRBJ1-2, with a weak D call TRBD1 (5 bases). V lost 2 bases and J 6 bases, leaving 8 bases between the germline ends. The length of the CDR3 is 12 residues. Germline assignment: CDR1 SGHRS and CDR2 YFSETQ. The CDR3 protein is CASSFDRNGYTF. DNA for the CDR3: TGCGCCAGCAGCTTTGACAGAAATGGCTACACCTTC.

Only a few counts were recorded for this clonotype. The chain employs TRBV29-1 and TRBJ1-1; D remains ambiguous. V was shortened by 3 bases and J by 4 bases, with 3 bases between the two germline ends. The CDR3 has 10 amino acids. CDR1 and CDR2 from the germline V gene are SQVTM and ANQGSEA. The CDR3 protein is CSVDSTEAFF. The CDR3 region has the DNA TGCAGCGTTGACTCCACTGAAGCTTTCTTT.

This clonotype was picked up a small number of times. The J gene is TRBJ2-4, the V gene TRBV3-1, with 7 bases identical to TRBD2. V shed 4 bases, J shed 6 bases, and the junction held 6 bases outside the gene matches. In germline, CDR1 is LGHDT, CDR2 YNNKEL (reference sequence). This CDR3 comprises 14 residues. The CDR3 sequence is CASSPPGLLNIQYF. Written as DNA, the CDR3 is TGTGCCAGCAGCCCCCCGGGACTACTAAACATTCAGTACTTC.

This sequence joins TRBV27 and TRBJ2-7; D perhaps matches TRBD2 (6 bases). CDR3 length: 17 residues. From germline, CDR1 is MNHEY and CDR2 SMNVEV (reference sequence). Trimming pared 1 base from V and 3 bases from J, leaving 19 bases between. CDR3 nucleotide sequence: TGTGCCAGCAGTTTATATCCCCGGGACGGAGGGGACTACGAGCAGTACTTC. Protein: CASSLYPRDGGDYEQYF.

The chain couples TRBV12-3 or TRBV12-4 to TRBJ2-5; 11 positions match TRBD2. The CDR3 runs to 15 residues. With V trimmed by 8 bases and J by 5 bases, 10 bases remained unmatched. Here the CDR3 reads CASRSRLAGWETQYF. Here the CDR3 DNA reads TGTGCCAGCCGATCCCGACTAGCGGGATGGGAGACCCAGTACTTC.

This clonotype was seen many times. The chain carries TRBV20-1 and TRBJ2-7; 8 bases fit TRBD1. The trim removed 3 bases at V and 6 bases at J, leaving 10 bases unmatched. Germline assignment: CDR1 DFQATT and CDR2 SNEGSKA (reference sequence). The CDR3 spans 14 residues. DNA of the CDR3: TGCAGTGCTAGTGGGCGACAGGGGCCCTCCGAGCAGTACTTC. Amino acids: CSASGRQGPSEQYF.

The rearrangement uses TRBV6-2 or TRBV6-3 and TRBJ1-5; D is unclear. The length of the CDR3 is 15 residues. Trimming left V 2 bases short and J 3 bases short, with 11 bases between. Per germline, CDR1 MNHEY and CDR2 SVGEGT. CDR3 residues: CASSYGKPLNQPQHF. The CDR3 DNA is TGTGCCAGCAGTTACGGAAAACCCCTCAATCAGCCCCAGCATTTT.

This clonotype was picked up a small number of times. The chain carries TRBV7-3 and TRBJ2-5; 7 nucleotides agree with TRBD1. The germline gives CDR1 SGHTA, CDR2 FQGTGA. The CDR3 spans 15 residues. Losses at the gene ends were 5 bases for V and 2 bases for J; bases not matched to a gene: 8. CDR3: CASSPTGELQETQYF. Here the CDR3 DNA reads TGTGCCAGCAGCCCAACAGGGGAACTACAAGAGACCCAGTACTTC.

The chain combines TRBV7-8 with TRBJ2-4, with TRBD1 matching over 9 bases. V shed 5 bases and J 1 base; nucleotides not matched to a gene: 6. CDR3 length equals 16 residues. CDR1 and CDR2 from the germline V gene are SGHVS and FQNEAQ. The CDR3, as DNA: TGTGCCAGCAGCCACTGGACAGGGGCGGCCAAAAACATTCAGTACTTC. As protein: CASSHWTGAAKNIQYF.

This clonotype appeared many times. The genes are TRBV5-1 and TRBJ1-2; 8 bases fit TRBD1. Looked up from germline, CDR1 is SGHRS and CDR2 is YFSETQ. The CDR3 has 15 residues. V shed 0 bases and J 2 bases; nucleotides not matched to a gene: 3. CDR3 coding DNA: TGCGCCAGCAGCTTGGGGACAGGGAGCAACTATGGCTACACCTTC. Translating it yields CASSLGTGSNYGYTF.

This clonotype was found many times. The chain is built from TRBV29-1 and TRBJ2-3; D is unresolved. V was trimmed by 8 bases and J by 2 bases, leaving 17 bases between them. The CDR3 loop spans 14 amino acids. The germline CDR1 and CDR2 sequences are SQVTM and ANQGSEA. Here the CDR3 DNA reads TGCAGCTCGAGCATAGCCCTCCCCACAGATACGCAGTATTTT. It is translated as CSSSIALPTDTQYF.

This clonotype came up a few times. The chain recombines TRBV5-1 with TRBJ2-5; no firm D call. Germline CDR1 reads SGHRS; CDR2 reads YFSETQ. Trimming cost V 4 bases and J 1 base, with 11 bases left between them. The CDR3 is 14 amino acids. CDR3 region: CASSLARPQETQYF. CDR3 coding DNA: TGCGCCAGCAGCCTGGCTCGGCCCCAAGAGACCCAGTACTTC.

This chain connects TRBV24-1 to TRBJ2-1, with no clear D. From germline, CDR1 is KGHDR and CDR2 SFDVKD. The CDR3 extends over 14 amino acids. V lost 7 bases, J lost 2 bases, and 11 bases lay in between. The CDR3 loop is CATRSSSPYNEQFF. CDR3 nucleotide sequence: TGTGCCACCAGAAGTTCTTCTCCCTACAATGAGCAGTTCTTC.

CDR3 nucleotides: TGCGCCAGCAGCGCGCCGTCGGGGACTAGCGTTTACAATGAGCAGTTCTTC. Translated: CASSAPSGTSVYNEQFF. The J gene is TRBJ2-1, the V gene TRBV5-1, with 10 bases that match TRBD2. V trimming: 4 bases; J trimming: 4 bases; junction bases outside the gene matches: 11. This CDR3 region has 17 residues. Germline-derived CDR1 and CDR2 are SGHRS and YFSETQ.